This TCR beta chain was obtained from a study of blood T cells in healthy people across ages. Study-wide results and limits: A strong correlation was seen between TCR beta diversity and naive T cell percentage.

A second PCR, run for roughly 7 to 11 cycles, used a sample-barcoded 5' primer plus a J-beta primer mix. TCRdb redid the calling of the 5' RACE reads with MiXCR, one entry per CDR3 protein. The repertoire consists of 700,000 to 850,000 distinct CDR3 sequences, with about 37% occurring once and the leading ten covering roughly 13%. Worth noting for this clonotype: Its matching antigen is unknown. A much larger clone differs by one base, so this may be a read error.

Germline V gene data show CDR1 as SGHVS and CDR2 as FNYEAQ. This CDR3 has 14 amino acids. Sequencing was done on a sample of blood. This sequence originates from a man younger than 35 in good health. This chain uses TRBV7-6 with TRBJ2-5; D gene uncertain. CDR3 bases: TGTGCCGGCAGCAAGTTTTCAGTCCAAGAGACCCAGTACTTC. This translates into CAGSKFSVQETQYF.